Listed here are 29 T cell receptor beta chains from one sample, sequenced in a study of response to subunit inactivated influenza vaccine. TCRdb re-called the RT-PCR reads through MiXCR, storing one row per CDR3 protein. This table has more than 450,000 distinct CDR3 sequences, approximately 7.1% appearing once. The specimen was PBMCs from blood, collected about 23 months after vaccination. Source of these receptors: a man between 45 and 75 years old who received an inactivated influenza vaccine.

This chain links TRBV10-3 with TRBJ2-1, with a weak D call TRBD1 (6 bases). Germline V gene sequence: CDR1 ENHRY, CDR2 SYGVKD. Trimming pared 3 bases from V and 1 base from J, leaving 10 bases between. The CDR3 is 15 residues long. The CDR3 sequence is CAISDSGTSYNEQFF. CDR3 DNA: TGTGCCATCAGTGATTCCGGGACATCCTACAATGAGCAGTTCTTC.

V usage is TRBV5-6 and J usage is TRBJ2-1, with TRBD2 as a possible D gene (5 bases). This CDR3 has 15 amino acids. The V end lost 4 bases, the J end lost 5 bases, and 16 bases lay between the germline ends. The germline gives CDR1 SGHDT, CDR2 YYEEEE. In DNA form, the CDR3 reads TGTGCCAGCAGCATAGCGCCGGGGTCGAACAATGAGCAGTTCTTC. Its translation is CASSIAPGSNNEQFF.

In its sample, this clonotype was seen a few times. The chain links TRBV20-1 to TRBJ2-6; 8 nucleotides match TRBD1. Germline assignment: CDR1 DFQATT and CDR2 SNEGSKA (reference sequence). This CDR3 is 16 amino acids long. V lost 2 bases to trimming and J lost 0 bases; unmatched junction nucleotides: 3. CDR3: CSARRQGTSGANVLTF. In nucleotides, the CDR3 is TGCAGTGCTAGAAGACAGGGGACCTCTGGGGCCAACGTCCTGACTTTC.

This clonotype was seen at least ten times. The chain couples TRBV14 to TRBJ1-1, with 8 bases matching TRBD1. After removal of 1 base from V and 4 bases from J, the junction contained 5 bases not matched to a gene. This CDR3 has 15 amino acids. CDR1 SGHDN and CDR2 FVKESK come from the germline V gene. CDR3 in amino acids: CASSQGTGFSTEAFF. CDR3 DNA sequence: TGTGCCAGCAGCCAAGGGACAGGGTTTAGCACTGAAGCTTTCTTT.

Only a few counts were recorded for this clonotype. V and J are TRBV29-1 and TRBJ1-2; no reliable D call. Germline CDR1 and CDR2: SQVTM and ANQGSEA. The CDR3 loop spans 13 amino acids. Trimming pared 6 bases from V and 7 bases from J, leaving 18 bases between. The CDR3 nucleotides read TGCAGCGTCCAGGCACAGCAAGCCGGTGGCTACACCTTC. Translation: CSVQAQQAGGYTF.

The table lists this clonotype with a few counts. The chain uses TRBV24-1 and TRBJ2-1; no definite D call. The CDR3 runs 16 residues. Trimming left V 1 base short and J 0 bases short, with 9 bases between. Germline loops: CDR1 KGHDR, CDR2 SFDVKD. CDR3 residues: CATSDFKGSSYNEQFF. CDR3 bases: TGTGCCACCAGTGATTTCAAGGGCTCCTCCTACAATGAGCAGTTCTTC.

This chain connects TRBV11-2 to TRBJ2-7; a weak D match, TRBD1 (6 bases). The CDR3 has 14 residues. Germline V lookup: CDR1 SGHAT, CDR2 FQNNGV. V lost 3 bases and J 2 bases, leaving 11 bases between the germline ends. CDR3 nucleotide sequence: TGTGCCAGCAGCTTTTCTGGGACAACCTACGAGCAGTACTTC. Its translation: CASSFSGTTYEQYF.

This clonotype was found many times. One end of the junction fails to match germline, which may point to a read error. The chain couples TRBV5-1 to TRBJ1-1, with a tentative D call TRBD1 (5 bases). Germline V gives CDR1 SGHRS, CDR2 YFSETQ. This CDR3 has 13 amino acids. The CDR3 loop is CASSLERGTEAFF. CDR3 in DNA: TGTGCCAGCAGCTTAGAAAGGGGCACTGAAGCTTTCTTT. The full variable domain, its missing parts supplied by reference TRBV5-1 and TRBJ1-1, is KAGVTQTPRYLIKTRGQQVTLSCSPISGHRSVSWYQQTPGQGLQFLFEYFSETQRNKGNFPGRFSGRQFSNSRSEMNVSTLELGDSALYLCASSLERGTEAFFGQGTRLTVV.

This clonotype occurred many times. CDR3: CAISGTSGEQFF. CDR3 nucleotide sequence: TGTGCCATCAGTGGGACTAGCGGGGAGCAGTTCTTC. The chain has TRBV10-3 and TRBJ2-1; 11 positions agree with TRBD2. The V gene's germline CDR1 is ENHRY and CDR2 SYGVKD. This CDR3 is built from 12 residues. The V and J ends lost 4 bases and 10 bases, in that order; junction bases with no gene match: 0.

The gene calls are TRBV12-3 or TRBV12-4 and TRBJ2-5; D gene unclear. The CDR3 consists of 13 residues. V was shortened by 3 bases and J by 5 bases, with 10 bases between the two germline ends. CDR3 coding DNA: TGTGCCAGCAGTTTTAGTTCTGGGGAGACCCAGTACTTC. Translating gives CASSFSSGETQYF.

The CDR3 sequence: CSARFRDRAYNEQFF. The CDR3 coding sequence is TGCAGTGCTAGATTCCGGGACAGGGCCTACAATGAGCAGTTCTTC. The V call is TRBV20-1, the J call TRBJ2-1; the match to TRBD1 covers 9 bases. Losses at the gene ends were 2 bases for V and 2 bases for J; bases not matched to a gene: 4. CDR1 DFQATT and CDR2 SNEGSKA come from the germline V gene (reference sequence). CDR3 length: 15 amino acids.

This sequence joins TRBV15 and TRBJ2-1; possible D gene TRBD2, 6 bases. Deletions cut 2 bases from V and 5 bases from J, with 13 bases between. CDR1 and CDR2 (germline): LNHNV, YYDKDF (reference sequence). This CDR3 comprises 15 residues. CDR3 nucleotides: TGTGCCACCAGCAGATGGGGGGTTTCGGACAATGAGCAGTTCTTC. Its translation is CATSRWGVSDNEQFF. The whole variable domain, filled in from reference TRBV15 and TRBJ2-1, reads DAMVIQNPRYQVTQFGKPVTLSCSQTLNHNVMYWYQQKSSQAPKLLFHYYDKDFNNEADTPDNFQSRRPNTSFCFLDIRSPGLGDTAMYLCATSRWGVSDNEQFFGPGTRLTVL.

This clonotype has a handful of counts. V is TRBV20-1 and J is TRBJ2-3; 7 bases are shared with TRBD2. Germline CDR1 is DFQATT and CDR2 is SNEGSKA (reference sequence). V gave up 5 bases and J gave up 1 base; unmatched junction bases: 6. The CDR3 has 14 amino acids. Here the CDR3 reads CSAFTSEGTDTQYF. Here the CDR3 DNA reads TGCAGTGCTTTCACTAGCGAGGGCACAGATACGCAGTATTTT.

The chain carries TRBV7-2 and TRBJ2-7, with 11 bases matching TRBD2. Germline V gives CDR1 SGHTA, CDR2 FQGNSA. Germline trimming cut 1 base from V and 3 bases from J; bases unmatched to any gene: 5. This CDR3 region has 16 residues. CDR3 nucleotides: TGTGCCAGCAGCTTAGGGGCTAGCGGGAGGTACTACGAGCAGTACTTC. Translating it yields CASSLGASGRYYEQYF.

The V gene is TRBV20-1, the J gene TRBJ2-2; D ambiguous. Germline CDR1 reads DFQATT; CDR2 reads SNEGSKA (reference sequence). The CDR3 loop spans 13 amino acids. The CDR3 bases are TGCAGCCCTAGAGCACCGAACACCGGGGAGCTGTTTTTT. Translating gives CSPRAPNTGELFF.

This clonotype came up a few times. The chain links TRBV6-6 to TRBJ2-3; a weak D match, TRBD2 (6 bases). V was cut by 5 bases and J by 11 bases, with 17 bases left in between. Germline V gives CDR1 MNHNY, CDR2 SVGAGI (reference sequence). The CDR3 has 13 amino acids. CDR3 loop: CASSTEVIGGQYF. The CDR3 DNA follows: TGTGCCAGCAGTACCGAAGTCATCGGGGGGCAGTATTTT.

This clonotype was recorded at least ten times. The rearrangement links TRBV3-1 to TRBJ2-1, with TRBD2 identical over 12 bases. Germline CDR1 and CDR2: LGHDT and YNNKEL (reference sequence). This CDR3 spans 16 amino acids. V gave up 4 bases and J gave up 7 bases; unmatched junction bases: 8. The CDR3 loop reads CASSRLAGVRGNEQFF. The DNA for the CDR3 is TGTGCCAGCAGCCGACTAGCGGGAGTACGTGGTAATGAGCAGTTCTTC.

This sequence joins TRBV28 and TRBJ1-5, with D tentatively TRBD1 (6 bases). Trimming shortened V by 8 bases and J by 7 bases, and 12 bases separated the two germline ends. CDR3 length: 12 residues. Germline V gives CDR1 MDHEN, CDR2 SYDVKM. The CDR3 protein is CASRRGHQPQHF. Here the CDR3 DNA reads TGTGCCAGCCGCAGGGGTCACCAGCCCCAGCATTTT.

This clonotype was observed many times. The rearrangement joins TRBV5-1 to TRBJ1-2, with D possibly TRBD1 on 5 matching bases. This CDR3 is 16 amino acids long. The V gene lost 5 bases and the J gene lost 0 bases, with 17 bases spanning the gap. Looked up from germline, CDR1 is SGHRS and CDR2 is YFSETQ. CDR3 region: CASRGGTDEANYGYTF. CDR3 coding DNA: TGCGCCAGCAGGGGTGGGACGGATGAAGCTAACTATGGCTACACCTTC. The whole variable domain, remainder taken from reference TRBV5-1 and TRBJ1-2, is KAGVTQTPRYLIKTRGQQVTLSCSPISGHRSVSWYQQTPGQGLQFLFEYFSETQRNKGNFPGRFSGRQFSNSRSEMNVSTLELGDSALYLCASRGGTDEANYGYTFGSGTRLTVV.

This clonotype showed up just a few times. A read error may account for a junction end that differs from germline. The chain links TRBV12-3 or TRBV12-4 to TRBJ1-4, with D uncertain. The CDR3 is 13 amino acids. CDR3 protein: CTSSRPLGEKLFF. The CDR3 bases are TGTACCAGCAGTAGACCTTTGGGTGAAAAACTGTTTTTT.

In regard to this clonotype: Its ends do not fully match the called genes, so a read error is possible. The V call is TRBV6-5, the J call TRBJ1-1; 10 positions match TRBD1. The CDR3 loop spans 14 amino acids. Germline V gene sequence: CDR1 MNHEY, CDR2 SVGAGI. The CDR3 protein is CASSYTGTGAEVFF. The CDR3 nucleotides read TGTGCCAGCAGTTACACCGGGACAGGGGCTGAAGTTTTCTTT.

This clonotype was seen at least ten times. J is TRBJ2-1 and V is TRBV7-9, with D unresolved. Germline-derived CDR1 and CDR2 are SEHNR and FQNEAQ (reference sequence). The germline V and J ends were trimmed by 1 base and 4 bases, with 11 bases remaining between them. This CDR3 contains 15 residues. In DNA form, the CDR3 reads TGTGCCAGCAGCTTAGGCTATCCACAGTACAATGAGCAGTTCTTC. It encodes CASSLGYPQYNEQFF.

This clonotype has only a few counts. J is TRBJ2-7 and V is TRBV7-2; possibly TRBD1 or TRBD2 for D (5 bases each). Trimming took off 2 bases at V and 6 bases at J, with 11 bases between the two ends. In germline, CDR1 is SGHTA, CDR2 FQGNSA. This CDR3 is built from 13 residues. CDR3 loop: CASSLYGTAEQYF. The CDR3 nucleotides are TGTGCCAGCAGCTTATACGGGACCGCCGAGCAGTACTTC.

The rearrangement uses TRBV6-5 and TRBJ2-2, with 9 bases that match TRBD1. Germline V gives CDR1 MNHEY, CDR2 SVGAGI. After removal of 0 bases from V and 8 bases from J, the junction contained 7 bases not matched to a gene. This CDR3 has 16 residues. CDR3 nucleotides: TGTGCCAGCAGTTACTCGGGACAGGGTTGGGTTGGGGAGCTGTTTTTT. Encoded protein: CASSYSGQGWVGELFF.

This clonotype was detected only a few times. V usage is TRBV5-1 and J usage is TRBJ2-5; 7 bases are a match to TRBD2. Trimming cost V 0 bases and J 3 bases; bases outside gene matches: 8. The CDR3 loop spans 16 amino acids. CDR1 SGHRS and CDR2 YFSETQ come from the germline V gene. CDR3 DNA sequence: TGCGCCAGCAGCTTGGCAACTAGCGTTACCAAAGAGACCCAGTACTTC. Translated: CASSLATSVTKETQYF. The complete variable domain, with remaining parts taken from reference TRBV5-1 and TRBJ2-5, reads KAGVTQTPRYLIKTRGQQVTLSCSPISGHRSVSWYQQTPGQGLQFLFEYFSETQRNKGNFPGRFSGRQFSNSRSEMNVSTLELGDSALYLCASSLATSVTKETQYFGPGTRLLVL.

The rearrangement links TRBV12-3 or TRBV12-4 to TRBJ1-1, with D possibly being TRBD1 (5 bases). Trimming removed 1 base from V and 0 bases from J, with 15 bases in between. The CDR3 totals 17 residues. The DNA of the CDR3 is TGTGCCAGCAGTTTAGAGCGGGGTGTGGGGGTGAACACTGAAGCTTTCTTT. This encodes CASSLERGVGVNTEAFF.

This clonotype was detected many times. CDR3 sequence (DNA): TGCGCCAGCAGCGCCGGACTAGCGGGAGTAGTAGAGACCCAGTACTTC. Protein sequence: CASSAGLAGVVETQYF. The J gene is TRBJ2-5, the V gene TRBV5-1, with TRBD2 matching over 13 bases. Germline trimming cut 4 bases from V and 4 bases from J; bases unmatched to any gene: 7. Germline V gives CDR1 SGHRS, CDR2 YFSETQ. This CDR3 is 16 amino acids long.

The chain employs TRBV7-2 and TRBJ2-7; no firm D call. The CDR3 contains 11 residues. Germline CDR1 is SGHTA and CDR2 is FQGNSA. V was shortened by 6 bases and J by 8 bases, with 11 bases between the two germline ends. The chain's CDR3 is CASSNGPKQYF. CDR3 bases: TGTGCCAGCAGTAACGGGCCAAAGCAGTACTTC.

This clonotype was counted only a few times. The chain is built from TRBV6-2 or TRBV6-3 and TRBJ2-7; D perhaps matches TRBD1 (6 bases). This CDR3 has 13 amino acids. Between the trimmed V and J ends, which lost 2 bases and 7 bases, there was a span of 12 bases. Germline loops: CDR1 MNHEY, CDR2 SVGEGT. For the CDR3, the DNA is TGTGCCAGCAGTTACACAGGGACCGAGGAGCAGTACTTC. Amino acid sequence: CASSYTGTEEQYF.